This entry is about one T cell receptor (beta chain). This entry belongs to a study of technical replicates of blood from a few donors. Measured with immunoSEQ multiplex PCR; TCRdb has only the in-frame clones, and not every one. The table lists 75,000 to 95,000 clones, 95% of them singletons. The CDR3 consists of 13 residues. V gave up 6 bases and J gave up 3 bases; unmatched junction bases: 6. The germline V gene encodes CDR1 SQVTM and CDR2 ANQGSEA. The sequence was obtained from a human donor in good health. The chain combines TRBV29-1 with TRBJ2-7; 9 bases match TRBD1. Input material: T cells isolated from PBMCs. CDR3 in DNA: TGCAGCGTCGAGAGGGACAGGGACTACGAGCAGTACTTC. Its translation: CSVERDRDYEQYF.